This T cell receptor beta chain was captured by sequencing in a study of OX40 agonist ivuxolimab in advanced cancers. Study summary: Patients were treated with ivuxolimab, an agonistic anti-OX40 (CD134) antibody. Recorded diagnoses for dose-escalation patients were hepatocellular carcinoma, melanoma, renal cell or head and neck cancer. Age averaged around 58 years (range about 20 to 80), and roughly 82% were male.

The CDR3 loop spans 9 amino acids. Between the trimmed V and J ends, which lost 6 bases and 5 bases, there was a span of 2 bases. The germline gives CDR1 SGHTA, CDR2 FQGTGA. TCRdb keeps only in-frame clones here, not all; method: immunoSEQ multiplex PCR. The sample has more than 80,000 clones; 90% to 95% are singletons. The chain uses TRBV7-3 and TRBJ2-7; D is ambiguous. The TCR was taken from an adult with an advanced solid tumor such as melanoma, head and neck, liver or kidney cancer. The material sequenced was CD4+ or CD8+ T cells sorted from blood, taken in a trial of the OX40 agonist ivuxolimab. The CDR3 bases are TGTGCCAGCAGAGACGAGCAGTACTTC. Protein sequence: CASRDEQYF.